A selection of T cell receptor beta chains follows, all from one sample in a study of OX40 agonist ivuxolimab in advanced cancers. TCRdb's table, derived via immunoSEQ multiplex PCR, lists solely in-frame clones and lacks some. The table has 80,000 to 100,000 clones, around 94% seen once. Here the sequenced sample was CD4+ or CD8+ T cells sorted from blood, taken in a trial of the OX40 agonist ivuxolimab. Receptors originate from an adult with an advanced solid tumor such as melanoma, head and neck, liver or kidney cancer. CDR3s include the opening cysteine and the closing phenylalanine or tryptophan. The D gene is left open where the match is weak. Some rows mark clone size as missing; the rest say once, few, many or name a class of expanded clone.

>TRBJ2-7|TRBV27|TRBD1|NA
CASSTPGTGMWEQYF
TGTGCCAGCAGCACCCCCGGGACAGGGATGTGGGAGCAGTACTTC
>TRBJ2-1|TRBV27|NA|NA
CASSLTLSAYNEQFF
TGTGCCAGCAGTTTAACTCTCAGTGCCTACAATGAGCAGTTCTTC
>TRBJ2-1|TRBV10-3|TRBD1|NA
CAISESIRTGVNNEQFF
TGTGCCATCAGTGAGTCCATAAGGACAGGGGTAAACAATGAGCAGTTCTTC
>TRBJ2-5|TRBV7-2|TRBD2|NA
CASSLVGTSGDPKYF
TGTGCCAGCAGCTTAGTAGGGACTAGCGGGGACCCTAAGTACTTC
>TRBJ2-1|TRBV10-3|NA|NA
CAISGPSGLGGNEQFF
TGTGCCATCAGTGGCCCTAGCGGCCTAGGGGGCAATGAGCAGTTCTTC
>TRBJ1-5|TRBV27|NA|NA
CASTDGYQPQHF
TGTGCCAGCACAGACGGATATCAGCCCCAGCATTTT
>TRBJ1-5|TRBV27|NA|NA
CASSPGLSNQPQHF
TGTGCCAGCAGTCCGGGCCTTAGCAATCAGCCCCAGCATTTT
>TRBJ2-7|TRBV10-3|NA|NA
CAISEGGYEQYF
TGTGCCATCAGTGAGGGGGGCTACGAGCAGTACTTC
>TRBJ2-3|TRBV19|NA|NA
CDTGGPSTDTQYF
TGTGACACGGGGGGCCCTAGCACAGATACGCAGTATTTT
>TRBJ1-1|TRBV10-2|NA|once
CASATASRGTEAFF
TGCGCCAGCGCCACAGCCTCACGGGGCACTGAAGCTTTCTTT
>TRBJ1-2|TRBV9|TRBD1|NA
CASSVDGTGYYGYTF
TGTGCCAGCAGCGTAGACGGGACAGGCTACTATGGCTACACCTTC
>TRBJ2-7|TRBV13|TRBD2|NA
CASSLVLAGMGEQYF
TGTGCCAGCAGCTTAGTCCTAGCGGGAATGGGCGAGCAGTACTTC
>TRBJ2-7|TRBV19|NA|NA
CASSITRGYEQYF
TGTGCCAGTAGTATTACTAGGGGCTACGAGCAGTACTTC
>TRBJ2-2|TRBV27|NA|NA
CASSSKTGPGTGELFF
TGTGCCAGCAGTTCAAAGACTGGCCCAGGCACCGGGGAGCTGTTTTTT
>TRBJ1-2|TRBV12-5|TRBD1|NA
CASGLAQGAATIYGYTF
TGTGCTAGTGGTTTGGCACAGGGGGCGGCCACAATCTATGGCTACACCTTC
>TRBJ2-7|TRBV6-8|TRBD1|NA
CASSYSQQGATYEQYF
TGTGCCAGCAGTTACTCTCAACAGGGGGCGACGTACGAGCAGTACTTC
>TRBJ2-7|TRBV4-2|NA|NA
CASSKEVSVEGSYEQYF
TGTGCCAGCAGCAAAGAGGTGTCAGTTGAAGGATCCTACGAGCAGTACTTC
>TRBJ2-7|TRBV6-6|NA|NA
CASSDLDYEQYF
TGTGCCAGCAGCGACTTGGACTACGAGCAGTACTTC
>TRBJ2-7|TRBV27|TRBD1|NA
CASSLATGGFYEQYF
TGTGCCAGCAGTTTAGCGACAGGGGGCTTCTACGAGCAGTACTTC
>TRBJ2-7|TRBV6-5|NA|NA
CASSYSIGNEQYF
TGTGCCAGCAGTTACTCGATAGGTAATGAGCAGTACTTC
>TRBJ1-5|TRBV27|TRBD1|NA
CASRGQGNNQPQHF
TGTGCCAGCAGGGGACAGGGAAACAATCAGCCCCAGCATTTT
>TRBJ1-1|TRBV27|NA|NA
CASSLVGAKSEAFF
TGTGCCAGCAGTTTGGTCGGGGCTAAATCTGAAGCTTTCTTT
>TRBJ2-1|TRBV5-4|NA|NA
CASSSSSQYNEQFF
TGTGCCAGCAGCTCTAGCTCCCAATACAATGAGCAGTTCTTC
>TRBJ1-2|TRBV29-1|NA|NA
CSVDRVASGWSYGYTF
TGCAGCGTGGATCGGGTGGCCAGTGGGTGGTCCTATGGCTACACCTTC
>TRBJ1-5|TRBV7-8|NA|NA
CASSLWDANQPQHF
TGTGCCAGCAGCTTATGGGACGCCAATCAGCCCCAGCATTTT
>TRBJ2-7|TRBV19|NA|NA
CASSWDLASYEQYF
TGTGCCAGTAGTTGGGATTTGGCCTCCTACGAGCAGTACTTC
>TRBJ2-1|TRBV19|TRBD2|NA
CASSVDPPLAGGPSSYNEQFF
TGTGCCAGTAGTGTCGACCCCCCACTAGCGGGAGGACCCAGCTCCTACAATGAGCAGTTCTTC
>TRBJ1-3|TRBV4-3|NA|NA
CASSQDPLWTAGNTIYF
TGCGCCAGCAGCCAAGATCCTCTTTGGACAGCAGGAAACACCATATATTTT
>TRBJ1-1|TRBV28|TRBD1|NA
CASSSETGTTEAFF
TGTGCCAGCAGTTCGGAGACAGGGACCACTGAAGCTTTCTTT
>TRBJ2-1|TRBV4-2|TRBD1|NA
CASSPFSRDRGWNEQFF
TGTGCCAGCAGCCCGTTCAGTCGGGACAGGGGGTGGAATGAGCAGTTCTTC
>TRBJ2-3|TRBV28|NA|NA
CAGQSGADTQYF
TGTGCCGGGCAGAGCGGCGCAGATACGCAGTATTTT
>TRBJ2-7|TRBV5-1|TRBD2|NA
CASSPGTSGFGSYEQYF
TGCGCCAGCAGCCCCGGGACTAGCGGGTTTGGCTCCTACGAGCAGTACTTC
>TRBJ2-3|TRBV14|NA|once
CASSPELRYIGTDTQYF
TGTGCCAGCAGCCCGGAATTGCGATACATCGGAACAGATACGCAGTATTTT
>TRBJ2-1|TRBV27|TRBD2|once
CASSLLAGAPGEQFF
TGTGCCAGCAGTCTTCTAGCGGGAGCCCCCGGTGAGCAGTTCTTC
>TRBJ2-1|TRBV6-5|NA|NA
CASTPDNEQFF
TGTGCCAGCACCCCAGACAATGAGCAGTTCTTC